Below are 19 T cell receptor beta chains sequenced from a single sample in a study of blood T cell repertoires in COVID-19 (dated by TCRdb to 2020 to 2021). Receptor libraries were prepared by the immunoSEQ multiplex PCR assay. Held by TCRdb, this immuneACCESS table contains in-frame sequences only and omits some clones. Under half of the omission traces to an unresolved V gene where checked; the cause of the rest is unknown. Recorded for this sample are 200,000 to 250,000 clones; roughly 84% of them occurred a single time. The ten most abundant clones make up around 0.96% of the sample. The sequenced sample consisted of peripheral blood. Source of these receptors: a middle-aged man with acute or convalescent COVID-19.

V gene TRBV30 combines with J gene TRBJ1-2, with 10 positions matching TRBD1. Germline CDR1 is GTSNPN and CDR2 is SVGIG (reference sequence). V lost 3 bases to trimming and J lost 5 bases; unmatched junction nucleotides: 3. The CDR3 runs 13 residues. CDR3: CAWSAGQGYGYTF. As DNA, the CDR3 is TGTGCCTGGAGCGCGGGACAGGGGTATGGCTACACCTTC. Variable domain in full (rest from reference TRBV30 and TRBJ1-2): SQTIHQWPATLVQPVGSPLSLECTVEGTSNPNLYWYRQAAGRGLQLLFYSVGIGQISSEVPQNLSASRPQDRQFILSSKKLLLSDSGFYLCAWSAGQGYGYTFGSGTRLTVV.

The CDR3 nucleotides read TGTGCCATCAGCGGAACCACAGGGGACCGACACGTTAACTATGGCTACACCTTC. Translated: CAISGTTGDRHVNYGYTF. J is TRBJ1-2 and V is TRBV10-3; 7 nucleotides line up with TRBD1. After removal of 6 bases from V and 1 base from J, the junction contained 17 bases not matched to a gene. Looked up from germline, CDR1 is ENHRY and CDR2 is SYGVKD. The CDR3 has 18 amino acids.

V usage is TRBV25-1 and J usage is TRBJ1-1; 8 bases fit TRBD1. The ends lost 7 bases at V and 2 bases at J; junction bases unmatched: 9. The CDR3 spans 15 residues. Germline V lookup: CDR1 MGHDK, CDR2 SYGVNS. Here the CDR3 reads CASTAAGTGNTEAFF. CDR3 DNA: TGTGCCAGCACCGCCGCCGGGACAGGTAACACTGAAGCTTTCTTT.

The gene calls are TRBV18 and TRBJ2-3, with 11 bases fitting TRBD2. The V and J ends lost 6 bases and 4 bases, in that order; junction bases with no gene match: 6. This CDR3 is built from 15 residues. Germline V CDR1 and CDR2: KGHSH, LQKENI. Here the CDR3 DNA reads TGTGCCAGCTCGGTCATAGCGGGGGGGCCAGATACGCAGTATTTT. Amino acids: CASSVIAGGPDTQYF.

This clone came up once. The junction differs from germline at one of its ends, possibly a read error. The chain employs TRBV4-1 and TRBJ1-1; D gene uncertain. Germline CDR1 reads MGHRA; CDR2 reads YSYEKL. CDR3 length: 13 amino acids. The CDR3 sequence: CASSQDTVTEAFF. The CDR3, as DNA: TGCGCCAGCAGCCAAGACACAGTTACTGAAGCCTTCTTT.

The CDR3 sequence is CASSLSRLGQGHGYTF. CDR3 coding DNA: TGTGCCAGCAGTTTATCAAGGTTAGGACAGGGCCATGGCTACACCTTC. The chain employs TRBV27 and TRBJ1-2; 8 bases fit TRBD1. Per the germline V gene, CDR1 is MNHEY and CDR2 is SMNVEV (reference sequence). This CDR3 comprises 16 residues. The V gene end was trimmed by 0 bases and the J gene end by 6 bases; junction bases not matched to a gene: 9.

V and J are TRBV10-3 and TRBJ2-3; 8 nucleotides line up with TRBD2. CDR3 length: 17 amino acids. Losses at the gene ends were 5 bases for V and 0 bases for J; bases not matched to a gene: 10. Germline V CDR1 and CDR2: ENHRY, SYGVKD. This chain's CDR3 is CAISPYGAGGSTDTQYF. CDR3 DNA sequence: TGTGCCATCAGTCCCTACGGGGCGGGGGGCAGCACAGATACGCAGTATTTT.

The chain recombines TRBV7-2 with TRBJ2-2, with D possibly TRBD2 on 6 matching bases. CDR3 length: 15 residues. Deletions cut 6 bases from V and 6 bases from J, with 17 bases between. The germline CDR1 and CDR2 sequences are SGHTA and FQGNSA. DNA for the CDR3: TGTGCCAGCAGTTCCGGGACTTTAATTCCCGGGGAGCTGTTTTTT. Its protein is CASSSGTLIPGELFF.

This clone was detected only a few times. CDR3 sequence (DNA): TGTGCCAGCTCACTATCTCAACCCGAGATTTCTGGAAACACCATATATTTT. Translated: CASSLSQPEISGNTIYF. The chain carries TRBV18 and TRBJ1-3; D uncertain. Germline V CDR1 and CDR2: KGHSH, LQKENI. The CDR3 consists of 17 residues. Trimming cost V 4 bases and J 1 base, with 17 bases left between them.

The V gene is TRBV4-1, the J gene TRBJ2-7; a weak D match, TRBD1 (5 bases). The CDR3 runs to 18 residues. Germline lookup yields CDR1 MGHRA and CDR2 YSYEKL. Trimming took off 0 bases at V and 3 bases at J, with 21 bases between the two ends. The CDR3 protein is CASSQDRAVTQGIYEQYF. The CDR3 DNA sequence: TGCGCCAGCAGCCAAGATCGGGCAGTTACCCAGGGAATCTACGAGCAGTACTTC.

V usage is TRBV28 and J usage is TRBJ1-1; no reliable D call. Germline lookup yields CDR1 MDHEN and CDR2 SYDVKM. Trimming removed 7 bases from V and 1 base from J, with 19 bases in between. This CDR3 comprises 16 residues. The CDR3 loop reads CASITFKGGRNTEAFF. CDR3 DNA: TGTGCCAGCATTACCTTTAAGGGCGGGAGGAACACTGAAGCTTTCTTT.

This chain uses TRBV30 with TRBJ1-5; D unclear. This CDR3 spans 14 amino acids. The germline CDR1 and CDR2 sequences are GTSNPN and SVGIG (reference sequence). CDR3 protein: CAVATGNSNQPQHF. For the CDR3, the DNA is TGTGCGGTGGCGACGGGGAATAGCAATCAGCCCCAGCATTTT. Variable domain in full (rest from reference TRBV30 and TRBJ1-5): SQTIHQWPATLVQPVGSPLSLECTVEGTSNPNLYWYRQAAGRGLQLLFYSVGIGQISSEVPQNLSASRPQDRQFILSSKKLLLSDSGFYLCAVATGNSNQPQHFGDGTRLSIL.

The chain carries TRBV5-6 and TRBJ2-1, with 12 bases matching TRBD2. Germline CDR1 is SGHDT and CDR2 is YYEEEE. CDR3 length: 15 amino acids. The V segment lost 4 bases and the J segment 10 bases; nucleotides outside the gene matches: 9. CDR3 in DNA: TGTGCCAGCAGCCCCGGACTAGCGGGACTTACGGAGCAGTTCTTC. Translation: CASSPGLAGLTEQFF.

This sequence joins TRBV5-1 and TRBJ1-1; D may be TRBD1 (5 bases). V dropped 0 bases and J dropped 4 bases, with 13 bases sitting between them. Germline values: CDR1 SGHRS, CDR2 YFSETQ. CDR3 length: 15 residues. CDR3 coding DNA: TGCGCCAGCAGCTTGGTGGGGGGGTCTAGCACTGAAGCTTTCTTT. Protein sequence: CASSLVGGSSTEAFF.

This clone turned up a few times. The chain has TRBV27 and TRBJ1-1; D possibly corresponds to TRBD1 (5 bases). V lost 6 bases and J lost 0, with 17 bases in between. Germline CDR1 and CDR2: MNHEY and SMNVEV (reference sequence). The CDR3 contains 16 residues. The CDR3 DNA follows: TGTGCCAGCAGAAATTATGGCGGGGGAATGAACACTGAAGCTTTCTTT. This gives the protein CASRNYGGGMNTEAFF.

This clone was observed at least ten times. The genes are TRBV28 and TRBJ1-6, with D unresolved. V lost 6 bases to trimming and J lost 7 bases, with 16 bases between them. In germline, CDR1 is MDHEN, CDR2 SYDVKM. The CDR3 consists of 15 residues. This CDR3 is CASRIETRANSPLHF. The CDR3 DNA reads as TGTGCCAGCAGAATCGAGACTAGGGCCAATTCACCCCTCCACTTT.

The V gene is TRBV5-5, the J gene TRBJ2-1, with 9 positions matching TRBD2. J was trimmed by 4 bases and V by 2 bases; bases with no gene match: 4. This CDR3 has 15 amino acids. Germline V gives CDR1 SGHKS, CDR2 YYEKEE (reference sequence). CDR3 DNA: TGTGCCAGCAGCTTTAGCGGGGGAGGGTACAATGAGCAGTTCTTC. Translation gives CASSFSGGGYNEQFF.

The J gene is TRBJ2-5, the V gene TRBV2, with D perhaps matching TRBD2 (7 bases). The V end was cut by 6 bases, the J end by 4 bases, with 18 bases between. CDR1 SNHLY and CDR2 FYNNEI come from the germline V gene. This CDR3 comprises 15 residues. DNA of the CDR3: TGTGCCAGCAGCCAGCTGGGGGGGGCGGGAGAGACCCAGTACTTC. This gives the protein CASSQLGGAGETQYF. Looking up the rest from reference TRBV2 and TRBJ2-5 gives the full variable domain: EPEVTQTPSHQVTQMGQEVILRCVPISNHLYFYWYRQILGQKVEFLVSFYNNEISEKSEIFDDQFSVERPDGSNFTLKIRSTKLEDSAMYFCASSQLGGAGETQYFGPGTRLLVL.

The V gene is TRBV30, the J gene TRBJ2-3; 11 bases fit TRBD1. V shed 5 bases and J 1 base; nucleotides not matched to a gene: 14. Looked up from germline, CDR1 is GTSNPN and CDR2 is SVGIG (reference sequence). The CDR3 sequence is 18 residues long. The CDR3 nucleotides are TGTGCCTGGTCAAGGGGGACAGGGGGGCTCGGTGGCACAGATACGCAGTATTTT. Its protein is CAWSRGTGGLGGTDTQYF.